The 16 T cell receptor beta chains below come from one sample, sequenced in a study of radiation and T cells in renal cell carcinoma. Time point meaning: baseline pretreatment blood. Treatment given: 15 Gy SBRT to primary tumor, nephrectomy 4 weeks later. The protocol was immunoSEQ multiplex PCR, while the TCRdb copy is restricted to in-frame clones and leaves out a portion. The table shows tens of thousands of clones, with about three quarters occurring only once. Specimen: blood, collected from a patient whose treatment included radiotherapy and nephrectomy. All receptors come from a man aged 55 to 70 with renal cell carcinoma.

This chain links TRBV5-1 with TRBJ2-2, with a tentative D call TRBD2 (6 bases). The CDR3 extends over 14 amino acids. The V and J ends lost 2 bases and 5 bases respectively, with 10 bases between them. Germline lookup yields CDR1 SGHRS and CDR2 YFSETQ. The CDR3 sequence: CASSLIGRTGELFF. The CDR3 region has the DNA TGCGCCAGCAGCTTAATTGGGAGGACCGGGGAGCTGTTTTTT.

In its sample, this clone was seen once. The chain links TRBV4-2 to TRBJ2-6; D is ambiguous. The germline V and J ends were trimmed by 1 base and 0 bases, with 7 bases remaining between them. Germline assignment: CDR1 LGHNA and CDR2 YNFKEQ. The CDR3 extends over 16 amino acids. The CDR3 region is CASSQVGPSGANVLTF. CDR3 DNA: TGTGCCAGCAGCCAAGTTGGCCCCTCTGGGGCCAACGTCCTGACTTTC.

V and J are TRBV2 and TRBJ1-2, with 7 bases identical to TRBD1. V trimming: 8 bases; J trimming: 3 bases; junction bases outside the gene matches: 6. The CDR3 runs to 13 residues. The V gene's germline CDR1 is SNHLY and CDR2 FYNNEI. CDR3 sequence: CASGEGQYYGYTF. The CDR3 region has the DNA TGTGCCAGCGGCGAGGGACAGTACTATGGCTACACCTTC.

The chain has TRBV9 and TRBJ2-1; 12 bases fit TRBD2. This CDR3 is built from 16 residues. Germline CDR1 and CDR2: SGDLS and YYNGEE. With 4 bases clipped from V and 4 bases from J, the junction kept 6 bases outside the gene matches. The CDR3 nucleotides read TGTGCCAGCAGCCCTAGGACTAGCGGGACATACAATGAGCAGTTCTTC. This gives the protein CASSPRTSGTYNEQFF.

The rearrangement uses TRBV5-1 and TRBJ2-7, with a tentative D call TRBD1 (6 bases). Germline values: CDR1 SGHRS, CDR2 YFSETQ. The CDR3 consists of 15 residues. Deletions cut 0 bases from V and 0 bases from J, with 10 bases between. CDR3 loop: CASSLGQGFSYEQYF. CDR3 nucleotide sequence: TGCGCCAGCAGCTTGGGGCAGGGGTTCTCCTACGAGCAGTACTTC.

The V gene is TRBV9, the J gene TRBJ1-1; D might be TRBD1 (5 bases). This CDR3 region has 15 residues. V was pared by 2 bases and J by 3 bases, with 14 bases between. Germline CDR1 and CDR2: SGDLS and YYNGEE. CDR3 protein: CASSVAARGDTEAFF. The CDR3 DNA sequence: TGTGCCAGCAGCGTCGCAGCACGGGGGGACACTGAAGCTTTCTTT.

The rearrangement links TRBV6-5 to TRBJ2-7, with 13 bases that match TRBD2. The CDR3 sequence is 15 residues long. Germline V gene lookup returns CDR1 MNHEY and CDR2 SVGAGI. V lost 6 bases to trimming and J lost 4 bases; unmatched junction nucleotides: 6. CDR3 bases: TGTGCCAGCAGCACAGGACTAGCGGGAGCATACGAGCAGTACGTC. Translating it yields CASSTGLAGAYEQYV.

This chain uses TRBV5-6 with TRBJ1-6, with TRBD1 matching 7 bases. CDR1 is SGHDT, CDR2 YYEEEE, per germline. The ends lost 5 bases at V and 7 bases at J; junction bases unmatched: 6. The CDR3 sequence is 14 residues long. The chain's CDR3 is CASRARDRNSPLHF. In DNA form, the CDR3 reads TGTGCCAGCAGGGCCCGGGACAGAAATTCACCCCTCCACTTT.

The chain combines TRBV6-6 with TRBJ1-4; the D gene is possibly TRBD1 (5 bases). Trimming shortened V by 4 bases and J by 13 bases, and 10 bases separated the two germline ends. The CDR3 covers 11 residues. Germline V gene lookup returns CDR1 MNHNY and CDR2 SVGAGI (reference sequence). DNA for the CDR3: TGTGCCAGCAGTTCCCGCGGGGGACTGTTTTTT. This encodes CASSSRGGLFF.

The chain recombines TRBV6-5 with TRBJ2-5; 9 nucleotides match TRBD1. Germline V gives CDR1 MNHEY, CDR2 SVGAGI. The V gene end was trimmed by 5 bases and the J gene end by 5 bases; junction bases not matched to a gene: 6. This CDR3 comprises 14 residues. CDR3 amino acids: CASSKTGGDETQYF. The DNA of the CDR3 is TGTGCCAGCAGTAAAACAGGGGGCGACGAGACCCAGTACTTC.

This clone is large in the sample. The rearrangement joins TRBV9 to TRBJ2-7, with a possible D match to TRBD2 (5 bases). The CDR3 is 15 amino acids. Germline lookup yields CDR1 SGDLS and CDR2 YYNGEE. V was trimmed by 4 bases and J by 3 bases, leaving 17 bases between them. The chain's CDR3 is CASSPSWAGGYEQYF. The DNA for the CDR3 is TGTGCCAGCAGCCCGTCTTGGGCAGGAGGCTACGAGCAGTACTTC.

J is TRBJ1-1 and V is TRBV6-1; D call uncertain. Per the germline V gene, CDR1 is MNHNS and CDR2 is SASEGT. Trimming took off 6 bases at V and 1 base at J, with 15 bases between the two ends. The CDR3 length is 15 residues. CDR3 coding DNA: TGTGCCAGCAGGGATGACTGGCCCAGGAACACTGAAGCTTTCTTT. The encoded protein is CASRDDWPRNTEAFF.

The chain combines TRBV29-1 with TRBJ2-1; the D gene is possibly TRBD1 (6 bases). There are 16 residues in the CDR3. The germline V gene encodes CDR1 SQVTM and CDR2 ANQGSEA. Trimming removed 2 bases from V and 7 bases from J, with 21 bases in between. CDR3 nucleotides: TGCAGCGTTGAAATACCTAGCTGGGGGCTGGTGAATGAGCAGTTCTTC. This codes for CSVEIPSWGLVNEQFF.

This clone was detected only a few times. The gene calls are TRBV7-8 and TRBJ2-5; the D call may be TRBD1 or TRBD2 (6 bases each). The CDR3 runs 13 residues. CDR1 is SGHVS, CDR2 FQNEAQ, per germline. The V end was cut by 4 bases, the J end by 5 bases, with 11 bases between. CDR3 loop: CASSSGGGETQYF. CDR3 DNA: TGTGCCAGCAGCTCCGGGGGCGGGGAGACCCAGTACTTC. Full variable domain (rest looked up from reference TRBV7-8 and TRBJ2-5): GAGVSQSPRYKVAKRGQDVALRCDPISGHVSLFWYQQALGQGPEFLTYFQNEAQLDKSGLPSDRFFAERPEGSVSTLKIQRTQQEDSAVYLCASSSGGGETQYFGPGTRLLVL.

J is TRBJ1-5 and V is TRBV6-1, with D perhaps matching TRBD1 (5 bases). Germline loops: CDR1 MNHNS, CDR2 SASEGT. The CDR3 totals 14 residues. V lost 7 bases to trimming and J lost 6 bases, with 16 bases between them. In nucleotides, the CDR3 is TGTGCCAGCAAGGTGGGCGGGGGAAGTCAGCCCCAGCATTTT. This codes for CASKVGGGSQPQHF.

The rearrangement uses TRBV7-9 and TRBJ2-7, with D hard to call. From germline, CDR1 is SEHNR and CDR2 FQNEAQ (reference sequence). Trimming removed 4 bases at V and 1 base at J, with 8 bases between. This CDR3 region has 13 residues. CDR3 in DNA: TGTGCCAGCAGCTCGCAGGTTTCCTACGAGCAGTACGTC. As protein: CASSSQVSYEQYV.